This entry concerns a single T cell receptor beta chain. The antigen is not known. Germline CDR1 MNHEY, CDR2 SVGAGI. The CDR3 spans 12 residues. With 6 bases clipped from V and 11 bases from J, the junction kept 7 bases outside the gene matches. These data originate in a study of cytomegalovirus exposure and HLA in healthy donors. Notes on the study in general: The authors later found HLA-associated TCR beta chains more clonally expanded than equally common others. Being productive about 87% or about 30% of the time was typical of most TCR beta V segments in an earlier analysis.

Amplification used 60 Vbeta primers and 13 Jbeta primers. The data were produced by immunoSEQ multiplex PCR, yet TCRdb's version contains in-frame clones alone and is incomplete. This repertoire shows 140,000 to 150,000 clones, approximately 9% found once; its top ten account for 1.5% to 2%. The source of this sequence is a male donor in good health and CMV-seronegative. The rearrangement links TRBV6-5 to TRBJ2-1, with 7 nucleotides matching TRBD1. Sequencing was done on a sample of PBMCs. CDR3 sequence reads: CASRALGGQQFF. CDR3 bases: TGTGCCAGCAGGGCTTTAGGGGGCCAGCAGTTCTTC.